What follows are 4 T cell receptor beta chains derived from one specimen sequenced in a study of identical twins. TCRdb recomputed calls from the 5' RACE reads with MiXCR, one row per CDR3 protein. Of hundreds of thousands of distinct CDR3 sequences in the sample, approximately 24% were seen once. The data also belong to a second study, concerning T cells expressing NK-cell markers.

The material sequenced was CD4+ T cells sorted from blood. All receptors derive from a woman aged 18-35 years in good health.

Only a few counts were recorded for this clonotype. The genes are TRBV15 and TRBJ2-5, with TRBD2 identical over 8 bases. The junction had 4 bases not matched to a gene; V was cut back by 5 bases and J by 2 bases. The CDR3 spans 14 residues. Germline values: CDR1 LNHNV, CDR2 YYDKDF (reference sequence). CDR3 region: CATSRGGNQETQYF. CDR3 DNA sequence: TGTGCCACCAGCCGGGGGGGGAATCAAGAGACCCAGTACTTC.

This clonotype has only a few counts. The V gene is TRBV20-1, the J gene TRBJ2-5; 9 bases match TRBD2. Germline CDR1 and CDR2: DFQATT and SNEGSKA (reference sequence). This CDR3 region has 12 residues. Trimming cost V 6 bases and J 6 bases; bases outside gene matches: 5. CDR3 sequence (DNA): TGCAGTGCGACTAGCGGAATAAAGACCCAGTACTTC. Translating it yields CSATSGIKTQYF.

The chain uses TRBV20-1 and TRBJ2-7; the D is unclear. The V end lost 0 bases, the J end lost 5 bases, and 14 bases lay between the germline ends. Germline V CDR1 and CDR2: DFQATT, SNEGSKA (reference sequence). This CDR3 comprises 14 residues. The CDR3 protein is CSARDLTVNNEQYF. The CDR3 nucleotides read TGCAGTGCTAGAGATCTCACGGTAAACAACGAGCAGTACTTC.

The rearrangement joins TRBV7-8 to TRBJ2-7; 7 bases line up with TRBD1. CDR1 and CDR2 (germline): SGHVS, FQNEAQ. The J segment lost 2 bases and the V segment lost 0 bases, leaving 4 bases of the junction unmatched. The CDR3 has 15 amino acids. The CDR3 region is CASSLAQGVTYEQYF. The CDR3 coding sequence is TGTGCCAGCAGCTTAGCTCAGGGGGTAACCTACGAGCAGTACTTC.